The 10 T cell receptor beta chains presented below share a single source sample, sequenced in a study of T cell changes during pregnancy in multiple sclerosis. Sequenced by immunoSEQ multiplex PCR; TCRdb stores in-frame clones only, minus some. The data hold 30,000 to 45,000 clones, with around nine tenths observed a single time. Source: CD8+ T cells from peripheral blood mononuclear cells, taken in the third trimester of pregnancy. Source of these receptors: a female donor with multiple sclerosis, enrolled in a pregnancy study.

The gene calls are TRBV6-5 and TRBJ2-7; a possible D gene is TRBD2 (6 bases). The CDR3 contains 12 residues. Germline V CDR1 and CDR2: MNHEY, SVGAGI. V shed 6 bases and J shed 5 bases, with 11 bases lying between them. The CDR3 region is CASSQGLNEQYF. In DNA form, the CDR3 reads TGTGCCAGCAGCCAGGGACTGAACGAGCAGTACTTC.

V gene TRBV29-1 combines with J gene TRBJ2-5, with D hard to call. The CDR3 loop spans 12 amino acids. Per the germline V gene, CDR1 is SQVTM and CDR2 is ANQGSEA. Between the trimmed V and J ends, which lost 4 bases and 5 bases, there was a span of 11 bases. CDR3 DNA sequence: TGCAGCGTTGGAGGTCGATCCGAGACCCAGTACTTC. It codes for CSVGGRSETQYF.

The V gene is TRBV27, the J gene TRBJ2-1; perhaps TRBD2 as D (6 bases). CDR1 and CDR2 from the germline V gene are MNHEY and SMNVEV (reference sequence). V was cut by 2 bases and J by 4 bases, with 9 bases left in between. The CDR3 runs to 14 residues. CDR3 sequence: CASSLGAGYNEQFF. The DNA of the CDR3 is TGTGCCAGCAGTTTAGGGGCGGGATACAATGAGCAGTTCTTC.

The rearrangement uses TRBV9 and TRBJ1-3, with D possibly matching TRBD1 (5 bases). The CDR3 runs 15 residues. Germline-derived CDR1 and CDR2 are SGDLS and YYNGEE. Trimming left V 0 bases short and J 1 base short, with 8 bases between. Here the CDR3 reads CASSVDGGSGNTIYF. In DNA form, the CDR3 reads TGTGCCAGCAGCGTAGACGGGGGGTCTGGAAACACCATATATTTT. Filled out from reference TRBV9 and TRBJ1-3, the complete variable domain reads DSGVTQTPKHLITATGQRVTLRCSPRSGDLSVYWYQQSLDQGLQFLIQYYNGEERAKGNILERFSAQQFPDLHSELNLSSLELGDSALYFCASSVDGGSGNTIYFGEGSWLTVV.

This chain connects TRBV5-4 to TRBJ1-4, with TRBD1 matching 7 bases. J was trimmed by 8 bases and V by 0 bases; bases with no gene match: 4. The CDR3 sequence is 14 residues long. The germline V gene has CDR1 SGHNT and CDR2 YYREEE (reference sequence). As DNA, the CDR3 is TGTGCCAGCAGCTTGGACAGGGGATACGAAAAACTGTTTTTT. Translation: CASSLDRGYEKLFF.

This rearrangement joins TRBV4-2 to TRBJ1-6; D not certain. The CDR3 runs to 16 residues. Between the trimmed V and J ends, which lost 0 bases and 9 bases, there was a span of 15 bases. Germline V gene data show CDR1 as LGHNA and CDR2 as YNFKEQ. This CDR3 reads CASSQEVAELGSPLHF. The CDR3 DNA follows: TGTGCCAGCAGCCAAGAAGTCGCGGAATTGGGTTCACCCCTCCACTTT.

The chain couples TRBV25-1 to TRBJ2-1, with 8 positions matching TRBD2. Per germline, CDR1 MGHDK and CDR2 SYGVNS. V gave up 3 bases and J gave up 0 bases; unmatched junction bases: 1. The CDR3 has 15 residues. The CDR3 spells CASSDSGSSYNEQFF. In DNA, the CDR3 is TGTGCCAGCAGTGACAGCGGGAGCTCCTACAATGAGCAGTTCTTC.

This sequence joins TRBV25-1 and TRBJ1-4; D is perhaps TRBD1 (6 bases). In germline, CDR1 is MGHDK, CDR2 SYGVNS. The CDR3 loop spans 16 amino acids. The V end was cut by 1 base, the J end by 4 bases, with 13 bases between. The CDR3 spells CASSESGVSFNEKLFF. The CDR3 DNA follows: TGTGCCAGCAGTGAATCAGGGGTTAGCTTTAATGAAAAACTGTTTTTT.

This clone was counted once. The chain has TRBV21-1 and TRBJ2-7; the table gives TRBD1 as D, unverified against the DNA. TRBV21-1 is a pseudogene locus. The CDR3 covers 17 residues. Written as DNA, the CDR3 is TGTGCCAGCAGCAAAGCAAGATGGGGGCCAGAAAACTACGAGCAGTACTTC. This codes for CASSKARWGPENYEQYF.

This chain uses TRBV12-1 with TRBJ2-7; the D segment call TRBD1 is taken from the table without a DNA check. TRBV12-1 is termed a pseudogene. This CDR3 has 15 amino acids. This CDR3 is CASSGRTGAFDEQYF. CDR3 DNA: TGTGCCAGCAGCGGACGGACAGGGGCGTTCGACGAGCAGTACTTC.